This TCR beta chain was recovered during a study of OX40 agonist ivuxolimab in advanced cancers. About the research overall: Patient treatment consisted of intravenous ivuxolimab administration every 2 weeks at 0.01 to 10 mg/kg. Three patients got partial responses; one had hepatocellular carcinoma and two had cutaneous melanoma. Whole-study results and caveats: Specificity for antigen went undetermined in the expanded peripheral T cells.

Germline CDR1 is ENHRY and CDR2 is SYGVKD. The CDR3 runs 14 residues. With 4 bases removed from V and 8 bases from J, the gap between germline ends came to 17 bases. Only in-frame clones appear in the TCRdb table, and some are missing; sequencing was by immunoSEQ multiplex PCR. The sample lists some 33,000 clones; about 74% were seen once. On this clone: Antigen: not known.

The sequencing here drew on CD4+ or CD8+ T cells sorted from blood, taken in a trial of the OX40 agonist ivuxolimab. This clonotype was sampled from an adult with an advanced solid tumor such as melanoma, head and neck, liver or kidney cancer. The chain combines TRBV10-3 with TRBJ1-2; unclear D gene. Here the CDR3 reads CAISAAYDPGGYTF. The CDR3 DNA is TGTGCCATCAGTGCAGCATACGATCCGGGCGGCTACACCTTC.